This TCR beta chain was found in a study of early T cells in non-severe SARS-CoV-2 infection. This clonotype was counted a few times. V lost 3 bases, J lost 12 bases, and 12 bases stayed unmatched. The CDR3 consists of 14 residues. Germline V gene data show CDR1 as DFQATT and CDR2 as SNEGSKA (reference sequence). TCRdb re-derived calls from the 5' RACE reads in MiXCR, one entry per CDR3 protein. The table lists roughly 63,000 distinct CDR3 sequences, around 12% of them singletons, with roughly 3.4% in the top ten. The V call is TRBV20-1, the J call TRBJ2-1; 9 positions match TRBD2. Sequencing used whole blood. This TCR derives from an adult who was a healthcare worker with PCR-confirmed SARS-CoV-2 infection or an uninfected control (not recorded which). CDR3 loop: CSASPASGNWVQFF. For the CDR3, the DNA is TGCAGTGCTAGTCCTGCTAGCGGGAATTGGGTGCAGTTCTTC.